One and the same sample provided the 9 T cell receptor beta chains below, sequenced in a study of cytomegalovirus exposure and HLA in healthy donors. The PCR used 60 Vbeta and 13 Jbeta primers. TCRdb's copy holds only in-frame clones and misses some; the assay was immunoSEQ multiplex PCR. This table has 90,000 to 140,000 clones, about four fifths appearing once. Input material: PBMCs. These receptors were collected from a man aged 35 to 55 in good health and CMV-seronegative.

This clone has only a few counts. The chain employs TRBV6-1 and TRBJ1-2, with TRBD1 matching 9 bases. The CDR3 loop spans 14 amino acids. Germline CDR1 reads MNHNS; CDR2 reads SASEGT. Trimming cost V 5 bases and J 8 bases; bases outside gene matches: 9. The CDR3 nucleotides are TGTGCCAGCAGTCAGCGGGACAGGGTAGGCGGCTACACCTTC. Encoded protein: CASSQRDRVGGYTF.

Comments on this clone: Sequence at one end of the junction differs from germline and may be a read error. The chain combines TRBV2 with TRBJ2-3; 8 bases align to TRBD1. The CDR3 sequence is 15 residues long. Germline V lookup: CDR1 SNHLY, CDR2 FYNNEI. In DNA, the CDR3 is TGTGCCAGCAGAGAAGGACAGGGCCGGACAGATACGCAGTATTTT. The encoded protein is CASREGQGRTDTQYF.

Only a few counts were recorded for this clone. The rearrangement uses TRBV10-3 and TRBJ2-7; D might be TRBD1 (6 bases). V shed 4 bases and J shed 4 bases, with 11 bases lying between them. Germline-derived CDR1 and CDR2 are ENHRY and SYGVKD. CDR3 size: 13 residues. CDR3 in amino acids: CAISATDRYEQYF. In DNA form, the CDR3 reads TGTGCCATCAGTGCCACGGACAGATACGAGCAGTACTTC.

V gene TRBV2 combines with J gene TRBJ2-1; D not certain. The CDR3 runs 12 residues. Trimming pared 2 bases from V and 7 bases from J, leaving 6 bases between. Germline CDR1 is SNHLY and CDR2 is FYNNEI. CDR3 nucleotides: TGTGCCAGCAGTGAATGGCTGAATGAGCAGTTCTTC. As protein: CASSEWLNEQFF.

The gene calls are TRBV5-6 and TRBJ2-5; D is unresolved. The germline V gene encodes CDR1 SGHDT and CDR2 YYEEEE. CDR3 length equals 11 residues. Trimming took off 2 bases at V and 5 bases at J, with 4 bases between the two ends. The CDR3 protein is CASSFLETQYF. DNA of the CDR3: TGTGCCAGCAGCTTCTTGGAGACCCAGTACTTC.

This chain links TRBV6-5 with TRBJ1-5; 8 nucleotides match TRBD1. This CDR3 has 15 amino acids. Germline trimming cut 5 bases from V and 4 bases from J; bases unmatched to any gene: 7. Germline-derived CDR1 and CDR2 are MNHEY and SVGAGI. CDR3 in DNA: TGTGCCAGCAGTCAAGACAGGGGAGGGAATCAGCCCCAGCATTTT. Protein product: CASSQDRGGNQPQHF.

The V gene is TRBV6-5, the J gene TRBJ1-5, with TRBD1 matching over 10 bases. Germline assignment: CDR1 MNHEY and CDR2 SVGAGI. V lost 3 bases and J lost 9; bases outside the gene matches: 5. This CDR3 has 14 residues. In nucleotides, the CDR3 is TGTGCCAGCAGTTATACGGGACAGGGGTGGCCCCAGCATTTT. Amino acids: CASSYTGQGWPQHF.

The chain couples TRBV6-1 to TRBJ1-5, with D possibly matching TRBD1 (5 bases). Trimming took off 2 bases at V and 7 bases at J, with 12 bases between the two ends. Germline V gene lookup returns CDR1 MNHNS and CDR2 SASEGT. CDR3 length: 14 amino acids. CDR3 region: CASSESVGGQPQHF. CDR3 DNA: TGTGCCAGCAGTGAATCTGTCGGGGGGCAGCCCCAGCATTTT.

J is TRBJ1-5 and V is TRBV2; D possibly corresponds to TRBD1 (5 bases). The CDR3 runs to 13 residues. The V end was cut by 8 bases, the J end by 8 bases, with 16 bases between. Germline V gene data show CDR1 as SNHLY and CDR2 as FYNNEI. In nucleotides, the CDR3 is TGTGCCAGCGCCGTCGGGGGGGTAAAGCCCCAGCATTTT. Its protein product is CASAVGGVKPQHF.